The 28 T cell receptor beta chains presented below share a single source sample, sequenced in a study of blood T cell repertoires in COVID-19. The protocol was immunoSEQ multiplex PCR, while the TCRdb copy is restricted to in-frame clones and leaves out a portion. The table includes 170,000 or so clones, roughly 83% detected once. Sample: peripheral blood. These receptors were taken from a woman in her fifties or sixties with acute or convalescent COVID-19.

This sequence joins TRBV2 and TRBJ2-5, with a possible D match to TRBD2 (6 bases). The CDR3 has 17 residues. Germline assignment: CDR1 SNHLY and CDR2 FYNNEI. Trimming shortened V by 3 bases and J by 4 bases, and 21 bases separated the two germline ends. CDR3 nucleotide sequence: TGTGCCAGCAGTGACAGGATGGCCGGGAGAGTACCAGAGACCCAGTACTTC. Amino acid sequence: CASSDRMAGRVPETQYF.

V gene TRBV28 combines with J gene TRBJ2-7; no firm D call. The CDR3 totals 17 residues. Per germline, CDR1 MDHEN and CDR2 SYDVKM. The V end lost 4 bases, the J end lost 0 bases, and 19 bases lay between the germline ends. The CDR3 nucleotides read TGTGCCAGCAGTTATGGGTCGGAGAGGCCCCTCTCCTACGAGCAGTACTTC. Amino acids: CASSYGSERPLSYEQYF.

The chain uses TRBV27 and TRBJ2-1; 8 bases agree with TRBD2. The CDR3 consists of 14 residues. Germline CDR1 MNHEY, CDR2 SMNVEV (reference sequence). After removal of 7 bases from V and 7 bases from J, the junction contained 9 bases not matched to a gene. CDR3 amino acids: CASTRLASMNEQFF. The CDR3 nucleotides are TGTGCCAGCACGCGACTAGCGAGTATGAATGAGCAGTTCTTC.

The gene calls are TRBV7-3 and TRBJ1-2; D is possibly TRBD1 (6 bases). CDR1 SGHTA and CDR2 FQGTGA come from the germline V gene. The CDR3 covers 18 residues. Deletions cut 6 bases from V and 3 bases from J, with 26 bases between. CDR3 coding DNA: TGTGCCAGCAGTTTGTTGCCGGGACATGGGGAGGGCGACTATGGCTACACCTTC. Its protein product is CASSLLPGHGEGDYGYTF.

V and J are TRBV24-1 and TRBJ1-1; 9 bases agree with TRBD1. Unmatched junction bases numbered 3, after V lost 2 bases and J lost 3 bases. The CDR3 is 15 residues long. CDR1 and CDR2 (germline): KGHDR, SFDVKD. CDR3 in amino acids: CATSDSGQGHTEAFF. The CDR3 nucleotides read TGTGCCACCAGTGATTCCGGACAGGGGCACACTGAAGCTTTCTTT.

The chain joins TRBV9 to TRBJ2-7; 9 nucleotides line up with TRBD1. V shed 3 bases, J shed 3 bases, and the junction held 7 bases outside the gene matches. Germline V lookup: CDR1 SGDLS, CDR2 YYNGEE. The CDR3 is 15 residues long. The CDR3 protein is CASSEGQGTFYEQYF. CDR3 coding DNA: TGTGCCAGCAGCGAGGGACAGGGAACCTTCTACGAGCAGTACTTC. Variable domain in full (rest from reference TRBV9 and TRBJ2-7): DSGVTQTPKHLITATGQRVTLRCSPRSGDLSVYWYQQSLDQGLQFLIQYYNGEERAKGNILERFSAQQFPDLHSELNLSSLELGDSALYFCASSEGQGTFYEQYFGPGTRLTVT.

The chain uses TRBV27 and TRBJ1-1; 7 bases fit TRBD1. Germline CDR1 MNHEY, CDR2 SMNVEV (reference sequence). The J segment lost 3 bases and the V segment lost 4 bases, leaving 8 bases of the junction unmatched. The CDR3 has 15 residues. The CDR3 here is CASSWGQWGDTEAFF. The CDR3 region has the DNA TGTGCCAGCAGTTGGGGACAGTGGGGAGACACTGAAGCTTTCTTT.

J is TRBJ1-5 and V is TRBV30, with 8 bases identical to TRBD1. The CDR3 length is 16 residues. Germline-derived CDR1 and CDR2 are GTSNPN and SVGIG (reference sequence). The trim removed 1 base at V and 0 bases at J, leaving 5 bases unmatched. CDR3 DNA sequence: TGTGCCTGGAGTGCCACAGGGGGATATAGCAATCAGCCCCAGCATTTT. Translating it yields CAWSATGGYSNQPQHF.

This rearrangement joins TRBV5-5 to TRBJ1-4; tentative D call: TRBD1 (6 bases). Germline V gives CDR1 SGHKS, CDR2 YYEKEE (reference sequence). Trimming took off 4 bases at V and 4 bases at J, with 14 bases between the two ends. There are 15 residues in the CDR3. In nucleotides, the CDR3 is TGTGCCAGCAGCGGACTAGGGGGGCTTAATGAAAAACTGTTTTTT. Translation: CASSGLGGLNEKLFF.

This clone appeared a single time. This chain links TRBV19 with TRBJ1-5, with a weak D call TRBD1 (5 bases). Germline CDR1 reads LNHDA; CDR2 reads SQIVND (reference sequence). With 2 bases removed from V and 4 bases from J, the gap between germline ends came to 18 bases. The CDR3 spans 17 residues. CDR3 DNA: TGTGCCAGTAGTATACTAGCCGGGACTGCGGCGAATCAGCCCCAGCATTTT. It codes for CASSILAGTAANQPQHF.

A few counts support this clone. The V gene is TRBV9, the J gene TRBJ2-7; 11 bases align to TRBD2. Trimming cost V 4 bases and J 0 bases; bases outside gene matches: 3. The CDR3 sequence is 15 residues long. Germline loops: CDR1 SGDLS, CDR2 YYNGEE. CDR3 coding DNA: TGTGCCAGCAGCACGGGACTAGCGGACTCCTACGAGCAGTACTTC. This encodes CASSTGLADSYEQYF.

Of note for this clone: The junction differs from germline at one of its ends, possibly a read error. This chain connects TRBV5-1 to TRBJ1-1; D is ambiguous. CDR1 is SGHRS, CDR2 YFSETQ, per germline. The CDR3 runs to 13 residues. CDR3 loop: CASRLAGNTEAFF. The CDR3 coding sequence is TGCGCCAGCAGATTGGCAGGGAACACTGAAGCTTTCTTT.

This clone was detected only once. The chain combines TRBV5-4 with TRBJ2-1; 8 bases match TRBD2. The V gene end was trimmed by 4 bases and the J gene end by 9 bases; junction bases not matched to a gene: 6. The germline gives CDR1 SGHNT, CDR2 YYREEE (reference sequence). The CDR3 spans 13 residues. The CDR3, as DNA: TGTGCCAGCAGCGCGGGACTAGTGGTTGAGCAGTTCTTC. Its translation is CASSAGLVVEQFF.

This clone appeared many times. This CDR3 is also generated by other DNA sequences in the sample. This chain connects TRBV5-8 to TRBJ1-2; TRBD1 aligns across 7 bases. The CDR3 loop spans 14 amino acids. CDR1 is SGHTS and CDR2 is YDEGEE in the germline V gene. The V gene end was trimmed by 4 bases and the J gene end by 4 bases; junction bases not matched to a gene: 7. The CDR3 sequence: CASSPGTASYGYTF. The CDR3 coding sequence is TGTGCCAGCAGCCCTGGGACAGCTAGCTATGGCTACACCTTC.

The chain is built from TRBV28 and TRBJ1-6; 7 bases fit TRBD1. This CDR3 has 15 residues. Germline loops: CDR1 MDHEN, CDR2 SYDVKM. The trim removed 3 bases at V and 9 bases at J, leaving 8 bases unmatched. CDR3 bases: TGTGCCAGCAGTTTCGACAGGGTAGTTTCTTCACCCCTCCACTTT. Its protein is CASSFDRVVSSPLHF. The variable domain in full, completed from reference TRBV28 and TRBJ1-6, reads DVKVTQSSRYLVKRTGEKVFLECVQDMDHENMFWYRQDPGLGLRLIYFSYDVKMKEKGDIPEGYSVSREKKERFSLILESASTNQTSMYLCASSFDRVVSSPLHFGNGTRLTVT.

The J gene is TRBJ2-4, the V gene TRBV4-1; 10 positions match TRBD2. V shed 0 bases and J 6 bases; nucleotides not matched to a gene: 2. From germline, CDR1 is MGHRA and CDR2 YSYEKL. This CDR3 is 15 amino acids long. The CDR3 bases are TGCGCCAGCAGCCAAGAGGAGCGGGGGGGAAACATTCAGTACTTC. Translating gives CASSQEERGGNIQYF.

The chain joins TRBV5-1 to TRBJ1-6; 8 bases are shared with TRBD1. This CDR3 comprises 16 residues. The J segment lost 9 bases and the V segment lost 0 bases, leaving 8 bases of the junction unmatched. Germline CDR1 is SGHRS and CDR2 is YFSETQ. DNA for the CDR3: TGCGCCAGCAGCTTGGAGGCCAGGGGGCTCGGTTCACCCCTCCACTTT. It codes for CASSLEARGLGSPLHF. Drawing the rest from reference TRBV5-1 and TRBJ1-6, the complete variable domain is KAGVTQTPRYLIKTRGQQVTLSCSPISGHRSVSWYQQTPGQGLQFLFEYFSETQRNKGNFPGRFSGRQFSNSRSEMNVSTLELGDSALYLCASSLEARGLGSPLHFGNGTRLTVT.

The chain is built from TRBV6-5 and TRBJ2-3; D possibly corresponds to TRBD1 (5 bases). The CDR3 has 14 amino acids. Trimming took 6 bases from V and 4 from J, leaving 14 bases between them. Germline loops: CDR1 MNHEY, CDR2 SVGAGI. This CDR3 is CASSLQATPDTQYF. CDR3 in DNA: TGTGCCAGCAGCCTACAGGCGACTCCAGATACGCAGTATTTT.

As concerns this clone: A read error may produce the germline difference seen at one junction end. CDR3 DNA: TGTGCTAGCAGCACCGGGACAGGGGGGGCGGAGACCCAGTACTTC. Translating gives CASSTGTGGAETQYF. The gene calls are TRBV7-7 and TRBJ2-5, with 11 positions matching TRBD1. The CDR3 is 15 amino acids. Germline CDR1 reads SSHAT; CDR2 reads FNYEAQ (reference sequence).

This chain connects TRBV5-5 to TRBJ1-5; 7 bases are a match to TRBD1. Trimming removed 4 bases from V and 1 base from J; junction bases left unmatched: 2. The CDR3 length is 14 residues. Per germline, CDR1 SGHKS and CDR2 YYEKEE (reference sequence). The CDR3 DNA sequence: TGTGCCAGCAGCCGACAGGGCAGCAATCAGCCCCAGCATTTT. Its translation: CASSRQGSNQPQHF. The whole variable domain, filled in from reference TRBV5-5 and TRBJ1-5, reads DAGVTQSPTHLIKTRGQQVTLRCSPISGHKSVSWYQQVLGQGPQFIFQYYEKEERGRGNFPDRFSARQFPNYSSELNVNALLLGDSALYLCASSRQGSNQPQHFGDGTRLSIL.

Concerning this clone: This sample includes further DNA sequences coding for the same CDR3. This chain links TRBV6-5 with TRBJ1-5; 9 positions agree with TRBD1. The CDR3 is made up of 15 amino acids. CDR1 and CDR2 from the germline V gene are MNHEY and SVGAGI. After removal of 4 bases from V and 2 bases from J, the junction contained 3 bases not matched to a gene. CDR3 loop: CASSLDRGGNQPQHF. The DNA of the CDR3 is TGTGCCAGCAGTTTGGACAGGGGAGGCAATCAGCCCCAGCATTTT.

This chain uses TRBV7-2 with TRBJ2-1, with TRBD2 matching 13 bases. Unmatched junction bases numbered 11, after V lost 5 bases and J lost 1 base. Per germline, CDR1 SGHTA and CDR2 FQGNSA. This CDR3 comprises 19 residues. CDR3 in DNA: TGTGCCAGCAGCCCTCCCCCGGGACTAGCGGGGCCGTCCTACAATGAGCAGTTCTTC. The encoded protein is CASSPPPGLAGPSYNEQFF.

This chain connects TRBV9 to TRBJ2-5; 16 nucleotides agree with TRBD2. CDR3 length equals 19 residues. In germline, CDR1 is SGDLS, CDR2 YYNGEE. J lost 2 bases, V lost 0 bases, and 7 bases had no gene match. The DNA of the CDR3 is TGTGCCAGCAGCGTAGTAGGGACTAGCGGGGGGGCTCGGCAAGAGACCCAGTACTTC. It codes for CASSVVGTSGGARQETQYF.

This chain uses TRBV7-2 with TRBJ2-2, with D perhaps TRBD1 (5 bases). The CDR3 is 14 amino acids. Per germline, CDR1 SGHTA and CDR2 FQGNSA. V was pared by 5 bases and J by 4 bases, with 11 bases between. CDR3 DNA: TGTGCCAGCAGCCCGGCCCAGGGCACCGGGGAGCTGTTTTTT. Its translation: CASSPAQGTGELFF.

The chain combines TRBV15 with TRBJ2-3; possibly TRBD2 for D (6 bases). The CDR3 extends over 12 amino acids. V was cut by 6 bases and J by 5 bases, with 9 bases left in between. CDR1 is LNHNV and CDR2 is YYDKDF in the germline V gene (reference sequence). The CDR3 coding sequence is TGTGCCACCAGACCGGAGGGAGATACGCAGTATTTT. It translates to CATRPEGDTQYF.

The chain recombines TRBV30 with TRBJ1-5, with D possibly matching TRBD1 (6 bases). Germline CDR1 reads GTSNPN; CDR2 reads SVGIG (reference sequence). This CDR3 region has 17 residues. The V end lost 4 bases, the J end lost 0 bases, and 19 bases lay between the germline ends. CDR3 protein: CAWNKDSGPLSNQPQHF. CDR3 nucleotide sequence: TGTGCCTGGAATAAGGACAGTGGACCCCTTAGCAATCAGCCCCAGCATTTT.

J is TRBJ1-4 and V is TRBV30; D not certain. The CDR3 consists of 10 residues. Trimming took 8 bases from V and 8 from J, leaving 9 bases between them. Germline CDR1 is GTSNPN and CDR2 is SVGIG (reference sequence). DNA for the CDR3: TGTGCCAGCGGGAGGGAAAAACTGTTTTTT. It specifies CASGREKLFF.

The chain is built from TRBV27 and TRBJ2-3; the match to TRBD2 covers 9 bases. Germline trimming cut 0 bases from V and 0 bases from J; bases unmatched to any gene: 10. CDR1 is MNHEY, CDR2 SMNVEV, per germline (reference sequence). This CDR3 contains 19 residues. CDR3 sequence reads: CASSLSTFTAGGSTDTQYF. The DNA for the CDR3 is TGTGCCAGCAGTTTATCAACGTTCACAGCGGGGGGCAGCACAGATACGCAGTATTTT.